These 4 T cell receptor beta chains came from one sample sequenced in a study of T cell repertoires in cytomegalovirus infection. TCRdb re-called the reads with MiXCR, one entry per CDR3 protein. Here the sample spans 200,000 to 250,000 distinct CDR3 sequences, roughly 20% being singletons. The specimen sequenced was CD8+ T cells from PBMCs. These receptors all come from a human donor in good health (CMV status not recorded). Some clones in this sample may be carry-over from other donors' samples.

This clonotype was seen a few times. The chain joins TRBV7-9 to TRBJ2-1, with 9 bases fitting TRBD2. The CDR3 is 15 amino acids. V trimming: 4 bases; J trimming: 3 bases; junction bases outside the gene matches: 4. The germline V gene has CDR1 SEHNR and CDR2 FQNEAQ (reference sequence). DNA for the CDR3: TGTGCCAGCAGCTCTACTAGCGGGTACTACAATGAGCAGTTCTTC. This encodes CASSSTSGYYNEQFF.

This CDR3 reads CSVDPVLGLSTEAFF. The CDR3, as DNA: TGCAGCGTTGACCCTGTCCTGGGACTTTCCACTGAAGCTTTCTTT. This chain connects TRBV29-1 to TRBJ1-1; a possible D gene is TRBD1 (5 bases). Germline assignment: CDR1 SQVTM and CDR2 ANQGSEA. Trimming took off 3 bases at V and 4 bases at J, with 18 bases between the two ends. The CDR3 consists of 15 residues.

The chain links TRBV7-9 to TRBJ1-1; D call uncertain. Germline assignment: CDR1 SEHNR and CDR2 FQNEAQ (reference sequence). V was trimmed by 5 bases and J by 1 base, leaving 8 bases between them. The CDR3 extends over 13 amino acids. CDR3 in DNA: TGTGCCAGCAGCCCTACAACGAACACTGAAGCTTTCTTT. Protein sequence: CASSPTTNTEAFF.

V is TRBV7-2 and J is TRBJ2-7, with D unresolved. This CDR3 region has 15 residues. Between the trimmed V and J ends, which lost 5 bases and 3 bases, there was a span of 17 bases. Germline lookup yields CDR1 SGHTA and CDR2 FQGNSA. The CDR3 nucleotides read TGTGCCAGCAGCCCAAGATCGTGGTTATACTACGAGCAGTACTTC. Translating gives CASSPRSWLYYEQYF.